This passage covers 21 T cell receptor beta chains from one sample sequenced in a study of blood T cell repertoires in COVID-19. The protocol was immunoSEQ multiplex PCR, while the TCRdb copy is restricted to in-frame clones and leaves out a portion. The sample consists of 150,000 to 200,000 clones, around nine tenths of them appearing once. Sequenced input: peripheral blood. The receptors were sampled from a man aged 18 to 30 with active or convalescent COVID-19.

DNA for the CDR3: TGTGCCAGCAGTGAATCAGACCTTATCGGACAGGGTAGCACTGAAGCTTTCTTT. As protein: CASSESDLIGQGSTEAFF. The gene calls are TRBV25-1 and TRBJ1-1, with 8 bases identical to TRBD1. Trimming cost V 1 base and J 4 bases; bases outside gene matches: 14. This CDR3 spans 18 amino acids. Looked up from germline, CDR1 is MGHDK and CDR2 is SYGVNS.

The chain couples TRBV5-1 to TRBJ2-7; TRBD2 aligns across 9 bases. The CDR3 totals 15 residues. Unmatched junction bases numbered 3, after V lost 0 bases and J lost 2 bases. Germline assignment: CDR1 SGHRS and CDR2 YFSETQ. CDR3 in DNA: TGCGCCAGCAGCTTGGGACTAGCGGTAGCCTACGAGCAGTACTTC. Amino acid sequence: CASSLGLAVAYEQYF.

The chain employs TRBV10-3 and TRBJ1-1, with unresolved D. Looked up from germline, CDR1 is ENHRY and CDR2 is SYGVKD. This CDR3 is built from 12 residues. Trimming removed 9 bases at V and 7 bases at J, with 15 bases between. CDR3 DNA: TGTGCCATTTCTACAACGGGTTATGAAGCTTTCTTT. This gives the protein CAISTTGYEAFF.

The count of this clone is one. This rearrangement joins TRBV11-3 to TRBJ2-7, with 8 bases fitting TRBD1. In germline, CDR1 is SGHNT, CDR2 YENEEA. Trimming at V came to 2 bases and at J to 7 bases, leaving 4 bases not matched to a gene. This CDR3 comprises 13 residues. CDR3 nucleotides: TGTGCCAGCAGCTTAATACAGGGGGGTGAGCAGTACTTC. Its protein product is CASSLIQGGEQYF.

This chain uses TRBV6-2 or TRBV6-3 with TRBJ2-3; 8 nucleotides align to TRBD2. Germline-derived CDR1 and CDR2 are MNHEY and SVGEGT. V dropped 7 bases and J dropped 4; count of bases not matched to a gene: 16. The CDR3 is 17 amino acids. Here the CDR3 DNA reads TGTGCCAGCAACCCGGGAGGGGCGGGAGGAGGCCCAGATACGCAGTATTTT. As protein: CASNPGGAGGGPDTQYF.

The gene calls are TRBV2 and TRBJ1-2, with D perhaps matching TRBD1 (6 bases). Germline CDR1 is SNHLY and CDR2 is FYNNEI. Trimming left V 4 bases short and J 2 bases short, with 8 bases between. The CDR3 is 13 amino acids. The CDR3 DNA reads TGTGCCAGCAGTGGGACAGAGAACTATGGCTACACCTTC. This gives the protein CASSGTENYGYTF.

This chain's CDR3 is CAAGGAVANYGYTF. The CDR3 DNA sequence: TGTGCCGCGGGGGGGGCAGTCGCTAACTATGGCTACACCTTC. The chain joins TRBV10-3 to TRBJ1-2, with a weak D call TRBD1 (6 bases). Germline values: CDR1 ENHRY, CDR2 SYGVKD. Trimming cost V 11 bases and J 0 bases, with 16 bases left between them. The CDR3 totals 14 residues.

The gene calls are TRBV5-1 and TRBJ1-1; D perhaps matches TRBD1 (5 bases). V was shortened by 3 bases and J by 7 bases, with 22 bases between the two germline ends. The length of the CDR3 is 16 residues. The germline gives CDR1 SGHRS, CDR2 YFSETQ. CDR3 sequence: CASSSKTKDIVDEAFF. CDR3 in DNA: TGCGCCAGCAGCTCCAAAACCAAGGACATAGTAGATGAAGCTTTCTTT.

The chain uses TRBV11-3 and TRBJ2-3; TRBD2 aligns across 10 bases. Germline lookup yields CDR1 SGHNT and CDR2 YENEEA. V shed 2 bases, J shed 4 bases, and the junction held 9 bases outside the gene matches. CDR3 length: 17 residues. CDR3 in amino acids: CASSLFSSGSGSDTQYF. The CDR3 nucleotides read TGTGCCAGCAGCTTATTTTCTAGCGGGAGTGGCTCAGATACGCAGTATTTT. Combining the CDR3 with reference TRBV11-3 and TRBJ2-3 gives the whole variable domain EAGVVQSPRYKIIEKKQPVAFWCNPISGHNTLYWYLQNLGQGPELLIRYENEEAVDDSQLPKDRFSAERLKGVDSTLKIQPAELGDSAVYLCASSLFSSGSGSDTQYFGPGTRLTVL.

The chain links TRBV19 to TRBJ1-5, with 9 bases aligning to TRBD1. This CDR3 has 14 residues. Germline assignment: CDR1 LNHDA and CDR2 SQIVND (reference sequence). The junction had 6 bases not matched to a gene; V was cut back by 6 bases and J by 6 bases. The CDR3 loop is CASSVTGGGQPQHF. CDR3 nucleotides: TGTGCCAGTAGCGTGACAGGGGGAGGTCAGCCCCAGCATTTT.

The J gene is TRBJ1-2, the V gene TRBV12-2; no check of the table's D call, TRBD1, against the DNA was made. TRBV12-2 is listed as a pseudogene. This CDR3 has 13 residues. CDR3 DNA sequence: TGTGCAAGTCGCTTACAGGGGGAGAGAGGCTACACCTTC. Encoded protein: CASRLQGERGYTF.

This CDR3 reads CASSFPLAGTAYNQPQHF. The DNA for the CDR3 is TGTGCCAGCAGCTTCCCACTAGCGGGGACAGCTTACAATCAGCCCCAGCATTTT. The chain couples TRBV2 to TRBJ1-5, with 7 bases aligning to TRBD1. Germline CDR1 and CDR2: SNHLY and FYNNEI. CDR3 length: 18 residues. V trimming: 6 bases; J trimming: 3 bases; junction bases outside the gene matches: 17. Filled out from reference TRBV2 and TRBJ1-5, the complete variable domain reads EPEVTQTPSHQVTQMGQEVILRCVPISNHLYFYWYRQILGQKVEFLVSFYNNEISEKSEIFDDQFSVERPDGSNFTLKIRSTKLEDSAMYFCASSFPLAGTAYNQPQHFGDGTRLSIL.

The gene calls are TRBV18 and TRBJ1-1; D is unclear. With 0 bases removed from V and 3 bases from J, the gap between germline ends came to 8 bases. The CDR3 contains 14 residues. Germline loops: CDR1 KGHSH, CDR2 LQKENI. This CDR3 is CASSPPAIDTEAFF. The DNA for the CDR3 is TGTGCCAGCTCACCACCGGCAATCGACACTGAAGCTTTCTTT.

V and J are TRBV5-1 and TRBJ1-4, with 9 bases matching TRBD1. CDR3 length: 15 residues. V dropped 4 bases and J dropped 0; count of bases not matched to a gene: 1. The germline V gene encodes CDR1 SGHRS and CDR2 YFSETQ. In nucleotides, the CDR3 is TGCGCCAGCAGCCGACAGGGGGCAACTAATGAAAAACTGTTTTTT. It is translated as CASSRQGATNEKLFF.

The genes are TRBV3-1 (or the pseudogene TRBV3-2) and TRBJ1-6, with a weak D call TRBD1 (6 bases). There are 15 residues in the CDR3. Trimming took off 3 bases at V and 7 bases at J, with 13 bases between the two ends. Germline loops: CDR1 LGHDT, CDR2 YNNKEL (reference sequence). CDR3 sequence reads: CASSHLTGKNSPLHF. CDR3 bases: TGTGCCAGCAGCCATCTTACAGGGAAAAATTCACCCCTCCACTTT.

V gene TRBV3-1 (or the pseudogene TRBV3-2) combines with J gene TRBJ2-7, with 7 bases aligning to TRBD2. The CDR3 is 16 residues long. Germline V CDR1 and CDR2: LGHDT, YNNKEL (reference sequence). Trimming removed 0 bases from V and 7 bases from J; junction bases left unmatched: 12. The CDR3 reads CASSQEFLAGKGEQYF. The CDR3 DNA follows: TGTGCCAGCAGCCAAGAGTTCTTAGCGGGCAAGGGAGAGCAGTACTTC.

The chain has TRBV5-1 and TRBJ2-3; 7 positions agree with TRBD1. Germline V lookup: CDR1 SGHRS, CDR2 YFSETQ. The V gene end was trimmed by 3 bases and the J gene end by 2 bases; junction bases not matched to a gene: 6. CDR3 length: 15 amino acids. CDR3 amino acids: CASSWTGRSTDTQYF. The DNA of the CDR3 is TGCGCCAGCAGCTGGACAGGTAGATCCACAGATACGCAGTATTTT.

The J gene is TRBJ2-1, the V gene TRBV19, with 14 bases matching TRBD2. Germline V gene sequence: CDR1 LNHDA, CDR2 SQIVND (reference sequence). V trimming: 4 bases; J trimming: 9 bases; junction bases outside the gene matches: 8. CDR3 length equals 16 residues. The CDR3, as DNA: TGTGCCAGTAGTACTCTGACTAGCGGGGGGGCCGTTGAGCAGTTCTTC. The encoded protein is CASSTLTSGGAVEQFF.

The chain joins TRBV11-3 to TRBJ1-4; 9 positions match TRBD1. This CDR3 contains 15 residues. Germline V lookup: CDR1 SGHNT, CDR2 YENEEA. The V gene end was trimmed by 4 bases and the J gene end by 8 bases; junction bases not matched to a gene: 8. CDR3 amino acids: CASSSRGTGIEKLFF. The CDR3 DNA follows: TGTGCCAGCAGCTCCCGGGGGACAGGGATCGAAAAACTGTTTTTT.

The chain employs TRBV2 and TRBJ1-3, with TRBD1 matching over 7 bases. Germline values: CDR1 SNHLY, CDR2 FYNNEI. The CDR3 is 14 amino acids. The V segment lost 4 bases and the J segment 3 bases; nucleotides outside the gene matches: 3. DNA of the CDR3: TGTGCCAGCAGTGTCGACAGGGATGGAAACACCATATATTTT. As protein: CASSVDRDGNTIYF.

The chain links TRBV5-1 to TRBJ1-1, with D uncertain. CDR1 is SGHRS, CDR2 YFSETQ, per germline. Deletions cut 5 bases from V and 6 bases from J, with 8 bases between. The CDR3 sequence is 11 residues long. CDR3 DNA sequence: TGCGCCAGCAGGATTGAGGCTGAAGCTTTCTTT. Its protein product is CASRIEAEAFF.